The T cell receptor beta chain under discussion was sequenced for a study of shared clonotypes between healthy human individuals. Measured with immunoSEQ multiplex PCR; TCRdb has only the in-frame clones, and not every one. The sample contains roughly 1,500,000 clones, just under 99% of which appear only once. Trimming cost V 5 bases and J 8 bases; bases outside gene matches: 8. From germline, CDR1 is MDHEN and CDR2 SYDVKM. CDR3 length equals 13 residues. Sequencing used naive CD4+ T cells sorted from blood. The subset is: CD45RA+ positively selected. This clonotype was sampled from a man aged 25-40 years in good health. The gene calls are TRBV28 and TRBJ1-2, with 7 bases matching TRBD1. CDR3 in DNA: TGTGCCAGCAGTCCGACAGGGTCGGGGGGCTACACCTTC. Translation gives CASSPTGSGGYTF.